The 19 T cell receptor beta chains below were found in one sample sequenced in a study of T-cell memory formation after mild COVID-19. In TCRdb, the 5' RACE reads were re-called with MiXCR into one record per CDR3 protein. This table has under 250,000 distinct CDR3 sequences, 10% appearing once. The sequenced sample was PBMCs or a T cell subset sorted from them (not recorded which). Receptors were obtained from a man aged 18 to 29 who had mild COVID-19 (a few samples of this study predate the infection). Cell type and time point are not known.

This clonotype showed up just a few times. The chain is built from TRBV18 and TRBJ2-6, with TRBD1 identical over 11 bases. The CDR3 extends over 20 amino acids. V gave up 3 bases and J gave up 0 bases; unmatched junction bases: 10. Germline-derived CDR1 and CDR2 are KGHSH and LQKENI. CDR3 DNA: TGTGCCAGCTCACCGAGGACAGGGGGCGCTCCAGGCTCTGGGGCCAACGTCCTGACTTTC. Protein sequence: CASSPRTGGAPGSGANVLTF.

This clonotype was counted ten times or more. V and J are TRBV12-3 or TRBV12-4 and TRBJ1-5; no clear D. V lost 6 bases and J lost 6, with 12 bases in between. CDR3 length: 13 amino acids. The CDR3 DNA reads as TGTGCCAGCAGGCAATCAGTGGTTCAGCCCCAGCATTTT. Amino acids: CASRQSVVQPQHF.

The chain couples TRBV11-2 to TRBJ2-2; no clear D. The CDR3 is 16 amino acids. Trimming cost V 1 base and J 3 bases, with 12 bases left between them. Germline V CDR1 and CDR2: SGHAT, FQNNGV. CDR3 region: CASSLGYLGDTGELFF. CDR3 nucleotides: TGTGCCAGCAGCTTAGGTTACCTTGGGGACACCGGGGAGCTGTTTTTT.

The table lists this clonotype with many counts. The chain carries TRBV20-1 and TRBJ2-5; perhaps TRBD1 as D (6 bases). The CDR3 is made up of 11 amino acids. CDR1 and CDR2 (germline): DFQATT, SNEGSKA (reference sequence). Between the trimmed V and J ends, which lost 6 bases and 2 bases, there was a span of 7 bases. As DNA, the CDR3 is TGCAGTGCCCAGGGGCAAGAGACCCAGTACTTC. Translation gives CSAQGQETQYF.

This clonotype has more than one count but fewer than ten. The CDR3 reads CAWSVQGAETQYF. CDR3 bases: TGTGCCTGGAGTGTACAGGGGGCTGAGACCCAGTACTTC. The gene calls are TRBV30 and TRBJ2-5; TRBD1 agrees at 9 bases. The germline gives CDR1 GTSNPN, CDR2 SVGIG (reference sequence). J gave up 5 bases and V 0 bases, and 1 base lay outside the gene matches. The CDR3 spans 13 residues.

This clonotype occurred a few times. The chain links TRBV20-1 to TRBJ1-3, with unresolved D. The germline gives CDR1 DFQATT, CDR2 SNEGSKA (reference sequence). Trimming left V 0 bases short and J 0 bases short, with 9 bases between. The CDR3 has 15 residues. CDR3 residues: CSARDRTASGNTIYF. The CDR3 DNA follows: TGCAGTGCTAGAGATCGGACGGCCTCTGGAAACACCATATATTTT.

This clonotype was counted a few times. The chain uses TRBV11-1 and TRBJ2-3; the match to TRBD1 covers 11 bases. Germline lookup yields CDR1 SGHAT and CDR2 FQDESV (reference sequence). J lost 9 bases, V lost 7 bases, and 6 bases had no gene match. This CDR3 contains 13 residues. The CDR3 spells CASNGQGARTQYF. DNA of the CDR3: TGTGCCAGCAACGGACAGGGGGCGAGGACGCAGTATTTT.

This clonotype turned up a few times. The V call is TRBV5-4, the J call TRBJ2-3, with D possibly being TRBD2 (6 bases). Germline CDR1 SGHNT, CDR2 YYREEE (reference sequence). V gave up 4 bases and J gave up 8 bases, with 20 bases separating them. The CDR3 covers 15 residues. CDR3 amino acids: CASSPGSAAPRTQYF. As DNA, the CDR3 is TGTGCCAGCAGCCCCGGGAGTGCTGCCCCTCGTACGCAGTATTTT.

The chain couples TRBV4-3 to TRBJ2-1, with a possible D match to TRBD2 (5 bases). Germline CDR1 reads LGHNA; CDR2 reads YSLEER. CDR3 length: 15 residues. Deletions cut 4 bases from V and 2 bases from J, with 12 bases between. The CDR3 DNA reads as TGCGCCAGCAGCCTGGACTCCGGGACCTACAATGAGCAGTTCTTC. This translates into CASSLDSGTYNEQFF.

The chain uses TRBV3-1 and TRBJ1-1; tentatively, D is TRBD1 (5 bases). The CDR3 totals 16 residues. Trimming shortened V by 1 base and J by 0 bases, and 12 bases separated the two germline ends. CDR1 is LGHDT and CDR2 is YNNKEL in the germline V gene (reference sequence). The CDR3 coding sequence is TGTGCCAGCAGCCAAGGCTGGGGCAGAATGAACACTGAAGCTTTCTTT. This encodes CASSQGWGRMNTEAFF.

The table lists this clonotype with a few counts. J is TRBJ1-1 and V is TRBV6-5, with D possibly matching TRBD1 (6 bases). The CDR3 loop spans 14 amino acids. V was trimmed by 0 bases and J by 10 bases, leaving 15 bases between them. Germline CDR1 MNHEY, CDR2 SVGAGI. Here the CDR3 reads CASSYSGGASRAFF. The CDR3 coding sequence is TGTGCCAGCAGTTACTCGGGGGGGGCGTCGAGAGCTTTCTTT.

In this sample, this clonotype turned up many times. This chain connects TRBV4-3 to TRBJ2-7; no clear D gene. This CDR3 region has 15 residues. Per germline, CDR1 LGHNA and CDR2 YSLEER. V was shortened by 0 bases and J by 3 bases, with 12 bases between the two germline ends. CDR3 nucleotide sequence: TGCGCCAGCAGCCAAGATAGGCAACAGATCTACGAGCAGTACTTC. Its translation is CASSQDRQQIYEQYF.

This clonotype was picked up many times. The rearrangement joins TRBV4-1 to TRBJ1-6, with 10 bases fitting TRBD1. This CDR3 contains 17 residues. Germline trimming cut 4 bases from V and 10 bases from J; bases unmatched to any gene: 13. Germline V gene data show CDR1 as MGHRA and CDR2 as YSYEKL. Here the CDR3 reads CASSPAPGQGYPSPLHF. The CDR3 DNA reads as TGCGCCAGCAGCCCAGCCCCGGGACAGGGGTATCCGTCACCCCTCCACTTT.

This clonotype came up a few times. The V gene is TRBV7-8, the J gene TRBJ1-1; D unclear. The CDR3 totals 16 residues. The ends were cut back, 0 bases at V and 1 base at J, with 12 bases in the middle. Per germline, CDR1 SGHVS and CDR2 FQNEAQ. CDR3 in amino acids: CASSLALSVGNTEAFF. The CDR3 nucleotides are TGTGCCAGCAGCTTAGCGCTCAGTGTGGGGAACACTGAAGCTTTCTTT.

This clonotype was found a few times. V usage is TRBV28 and J usage is TRBJ1-5; weak D call: TRBD1 (6 bases). V lost 4 bases to trimming and J lost 3 bases, with 13 bases between them. CDR3 length: 15 residues. The V gene's germline CDR1 is MDHEN and CDR2 SYDVKM. The CDR3 spells CASSWPGQYNQPQHF. CDR3 sequence (DNA): TGTGCCAGCAGTTGGCCCGGACAGTACAATCAGCCCCAGCATTTT.

This chain uses TRBV5-1 with TRBJ2-3, with TRBD1 identical over 7 bases. V lost 3 bases and J lost 5; bases outside the gene matches: 9. Germline V gene data show CDR1 as SGHRS and CDR2 as YFSETQ. CDR3 length equals 15 residues. The CDR3 sequence: CASSSYRGTGDTQYF. The CDR3 coding sequence is TGCGCCAGCAGCTCCTACAGGGGAACGGGAGATACGCAGTATTTT.

This clonotype was found a few times. The chain carries TRBV20-1 and TRBJ2-7, with D perhaps assigned TRBD1 or TRBD2 (5 bases each). Germline V gene sequence: CDR1 DFQATT, CDR2 SNEGSKA (reference sequence). Trimming cost V 3 bases and J 7 bases, with 13 bases left between them. This CDR3 region has 12 residues. CDR3 bases: TGCAGTGCTAGCCAGGGAGAGCGTGAGCAGTACTTC. Encoded protein: CSASQGEREQYF.

Many counts were recorded for this clonotype. The rearrangement links TRBV5-5 to TRBJ2-1, with 7 nucleotides matching TRBD2. Losses at the gene ends were 4 bases for V and 10 bases for J; bases not matched to a gene: 5. Germline V CDR1 and CDR2: SGHKS, YYEKEE (reference sequence). The CDR3 totals 12 residues. CDR3 sequence (DNA): TGTGCCAGCAGCCTGGGGCGGGGGGAGCAGTTCTTC. Protein product: CASSLGRGEQFF.

This clonotype appeared many times. This sequence joins TRBV7-9 and TRBJ1-5, with D perhaps TRBD1 (5 bases). Trimming cost V 5 bases and J 7 bases, with 12 bases left between them. Germline CDR1 and CDR2: SEHNR and FQNEAQ (reference sequence). This CDR3 has 13 amino acids. The CDR3: CASSRGVGQPQHF. The CDR3, as DNA: TGTGCCAGCAGCCGAGGGGTTGGACAGCCCCAGCATTTT.